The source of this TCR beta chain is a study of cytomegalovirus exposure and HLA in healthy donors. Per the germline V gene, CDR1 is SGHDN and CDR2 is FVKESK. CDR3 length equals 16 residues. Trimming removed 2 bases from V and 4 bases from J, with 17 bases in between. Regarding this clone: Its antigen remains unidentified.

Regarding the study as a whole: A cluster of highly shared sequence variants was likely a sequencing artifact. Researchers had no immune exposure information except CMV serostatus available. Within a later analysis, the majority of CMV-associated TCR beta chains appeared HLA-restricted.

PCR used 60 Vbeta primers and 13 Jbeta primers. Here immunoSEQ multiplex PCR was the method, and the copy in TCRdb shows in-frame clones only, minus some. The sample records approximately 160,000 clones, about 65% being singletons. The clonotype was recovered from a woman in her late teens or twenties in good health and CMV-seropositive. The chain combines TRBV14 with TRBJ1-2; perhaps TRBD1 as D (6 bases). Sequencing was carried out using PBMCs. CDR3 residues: CASSQKDALQGYGYTF. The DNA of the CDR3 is TGTGCCAGCAGCCAAAAGGACGCACTACAGGGCTATGGCTACACCTTC.